The clone carrying this T cell receptor beta chain has only one observation. The entry originates in a study of blood T cell repertoires in COVID-19. Repertoires were generated with immunoSEQ multiplex PCR, while TCRdb's copy carries only in-frame clones and drops some. The repertoire holds 250,000 to 400,000 clones, approximately 88% seen once, with 1.5% to 2% in the top ten. Trimming took off 10 bases at V and 4 bases at J, with 16 bases between the two ends. This CDR3 is 14 amino acids long. CDR1 is LNHDA, CDR2 SQIVND, per germline (reference sequence). The sequence came from a woman aged 30 to 39 with COVID-19, enrolled during active disease. The source material was peripheral blood. This chain links TRBV19 with TRBJ2-2; possibly TRBD2 for D (7 bases). CDR3 DNA sequence: TGTGCCACCCTGGGGGGGCAATTCACCGGGGAGCTGTTTTTT. This codes for CATLGGQFTGELFF.